This T cell receptor (beta chain) was recorded in a study of T cell changes during pregnancy in multiple sclerosis. TCRdb's table, derived via immunoSEQ multiplex PCR, lists solely in-frame clones and lacks some. In the table there are about 44,000 clones, roughly nine tenths of which are singletons. This CDR3 spans 19 amino acids. V was pared by 0 bases and J by 8 bases, with 11 bases of the junction left unmatched. In germline, CDR1 is SGHDN, CDR2 FVKESK. The TCR sequence derives from a female donor with multiple sclerosis, enrolled in a pregnancy study. V gene TRBV14 combines with J gene TRBJ2-1, with 15 bases identical to TRBD2. This sample comprised CD4+ T cells from peripheral blood mononuclear cells, obtained after pregnancy. CDR3: CASSQDIGLAGGGLDEQFF. DNA for the CDR3: TGTGCCAGCAGCCAAGATATTGGACTAGCGGGAGGGGGTTTGGATGAGCAGTTCTTC.